The 7 T cell receptor beta chains presented below share a single source sample, sequenced in a study of T-cell reconstitution after alpha-beta-depleted transplantation in children. Unique molecular identifiers were used to barcode this TCRbeta library. TCRdb analysed the PCR reads with MiXCR anew, one entry per CDR3 protein. The profile shows approximately 270,000 distinct CDR3 sequences, roughly a quarter of them singletons. The sequencing here drew on PBMCs, mostly from graft donor cells, taken 360 days after TCRalphabeta/CD19-depleted stem cell transplant. The origin of the receptors is a female patient between 2 and 10 years old who had a stem cell transplant for congenital amegakaryocytic thrombocytopenia, so the T cells may come from the graft donor.

This chain joins TRBV7-2 and TRBJ2-2; a weak D match, TRBD2 (6 bases). The CDR3 is 15 residues long. CDR1 is SGHTA, CDR2 FQGNSA, per germline. The CDR3 here is CATGGLAFPTGELFF. The CDR3 DNA reads as TGTGCTACCGGGGGTCTAGCGTTCCCCACCGGGGAGCTGTTTTTT.

The chain recombines TRBV24-1 with TRBJ2-3; 9 nucleotides agree with TRBD1. The CDR3 runs 16 residues. The V gene end was trimmed by 7 bases and the J gene end by 3 bases; junction bases not matched to a gene: 10. Germline CDR1 reads KGHDR; CDR2 reads SFDVKD. CDR3 coding DNA: TGTGCCACCAGCGCACACCGGGACAGGGCGACAGATACGCAGTATTTT. Its protein product is CATSAHRDRATDTQYF.

This clonotype was recorded only once. The gene calls are TRBV30 and TRBJ1-5; no reliable D call. This CDR3 comprises 14 residues. The V end was cut by 7 bases, the J end by 4 bases, with 17 bases between. Germline CDR1 reads GTSNPN; CDR2 reads SVGIG (reference sequence). The CDR3 here is CAYSRELNNQPQHF. The CDR3 coding sequence is TGTGCCTACTCCCGGGAGCTTAATAATCAGCCCCAGCATTTT.

This clonotype has ten or more counts. The V and J genes are TRBV6-2 or TRBV6-3 and TRBJ1-5; D is perhaps TRBD1 (5 bases). The CDR3 is 14 residues long. V lost 0 bases and J lost 6, with 9 bases in between. Germline CDR1 reads MNHEY; CDR2 reads SVGEGT. Here the CDR3 DNA reads TGTGCCAGCAGTTACTCGACGGGGGTTCAGCCCCAGCATTTT. This sequence encodes CASSYSTGVQPQHF.

V and J are TRBV6-1 and TRBJ2-7, with TRBD2 as a possible D gene (6 bases). Trimming took 8 bases from V and 1 from J, leaving 27 bases between them. The CDR3 has 18 residues. Germline V gives CDR1 MNHNS, CDR2 SASEGT. The CDR3 nucleotides read TGTGCCAGCGCCTCGACTAGACCCTACGGCCTTCCTTCCTACGAGCAGTACTTC. As protein: CASASTRPYGLPSYEQYF.

The chain joins TRBV24-1 to TRBJ2-1; 7 bases align to TRBD2. The CDR3 has 16 amino acids. J gave up 0 bases and V 3 bases, and 4 bases lay outside the gene matches. Germline V gives CDR1 KGHDR, CDR2 SFDVKD. CDR3 sequence: CATSDPTSNSYNEQFF. In DNA form, the CDR3 reads TGTGCCACCAGTGATCCGACTAGCAACTCCTACAATGAGCAGTTCTTC.

This clonotype has ten or more counts. The J gene is TRBJ2-1, the V gene TRBV29-1; D unresolved. Germline-derived CDR1 and CDR2 are SQVTM and ANQGSEA. Between the trimmed V and J ends, which lost 6 bases and 0 bases, there was a span of 18 bases. This CDR3 comprises 16 residues. The CDR3 bases are TGCAGCGTGCGCCGTTCATTCGGGCGCTCCTACAATGAGCAGTTCTTC. It translates to CSVRRSFGRSYNEQFF.